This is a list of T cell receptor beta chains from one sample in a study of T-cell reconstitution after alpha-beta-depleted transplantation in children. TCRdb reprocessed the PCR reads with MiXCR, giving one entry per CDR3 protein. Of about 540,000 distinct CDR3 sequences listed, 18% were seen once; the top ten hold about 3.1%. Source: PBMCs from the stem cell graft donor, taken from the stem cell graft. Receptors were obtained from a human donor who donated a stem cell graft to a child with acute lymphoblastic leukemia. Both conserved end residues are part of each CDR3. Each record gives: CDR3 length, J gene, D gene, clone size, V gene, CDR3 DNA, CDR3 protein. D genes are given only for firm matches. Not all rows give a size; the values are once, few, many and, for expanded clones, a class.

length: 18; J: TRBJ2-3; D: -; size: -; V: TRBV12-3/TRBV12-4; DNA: TGTGCCAGCACTTTAGTGAGGGAGATTGGCTTATTGGCAGATACGCAGTATTTT; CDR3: CASTLVREIGLLADTQYF
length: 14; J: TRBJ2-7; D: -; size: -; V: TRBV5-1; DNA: TGCGCCAGCAGCCTAAGTTCTCTTAACTACGAGCAGTACTTC; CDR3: CASSLSSLNYEQYF
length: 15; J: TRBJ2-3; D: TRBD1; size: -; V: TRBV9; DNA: TGTGCCAGCGCCCGGACAGGGGATAAGTTAGATACGCAGTATTTT; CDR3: CASARTGDKLDTQYF
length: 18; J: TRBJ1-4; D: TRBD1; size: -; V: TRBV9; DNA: TGTGCCAGCAGCGTAGGGGGACAGGGTAGAACGACTAATGAAAAACTGTTTTTT; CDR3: CASSVGGQGRTTNEKLFF
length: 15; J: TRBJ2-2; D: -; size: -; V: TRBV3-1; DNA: TGTGCCAGCAGCCAACCGAGCCTTAACACCGGGGAGCTGTTTTTT; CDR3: CASSQPSLNTGELFF
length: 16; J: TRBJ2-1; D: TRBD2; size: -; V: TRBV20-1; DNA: TGCAGTGCTAGAGATAGGCGGGAGTTCGACCACAATGAGCAGTTCTTC; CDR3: CSARDRREFDHNEQFF
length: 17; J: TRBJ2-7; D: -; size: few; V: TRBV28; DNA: TGTGCCAGCAGTTTAAGGGGGTCAAGGGGGGGCTCCTACGAGCAGTACTTC; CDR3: CASSLRGSRGGSYEQYF
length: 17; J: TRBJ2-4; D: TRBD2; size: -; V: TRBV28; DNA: TGTGCCAGCAGTCCAATAGCGGGAGGCCTAGCCAAAAACATTCAGTACTTC; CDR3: CASSPIAGGLAKNIQYF
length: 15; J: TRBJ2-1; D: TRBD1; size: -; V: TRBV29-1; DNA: TGCAGCGTTGATGAGGACGGGACAGCCCACAATGAGCAGTTCTTC; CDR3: CSVDEDGTAHNEQFF
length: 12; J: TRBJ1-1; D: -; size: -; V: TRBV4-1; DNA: TGCGCCAGCAGCGGGTGGAACACTGAAGCTTTCTTT; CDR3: CASSGWNTEAFF
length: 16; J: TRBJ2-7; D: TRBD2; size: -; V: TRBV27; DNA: TGTGCCAGCAGCCTAATAATGGCTAGCGGGTCCTACGAGCAGTACTTC; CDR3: CASSLIMASGSYEQYF
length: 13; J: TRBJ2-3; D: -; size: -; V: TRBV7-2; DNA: TGTGCCAGCAGCTTGCTATGGACGGATACGCAGTATTTT; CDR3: CASSLLWTDTQYF
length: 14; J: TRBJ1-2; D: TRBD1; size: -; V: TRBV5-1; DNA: TGCGCCAGCAGCTTGTCAAAGGGGGCCTATGGCTACACCTTC; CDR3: CASSLSKGAYGYTF
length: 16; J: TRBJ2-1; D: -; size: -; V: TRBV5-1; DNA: TGCGCCAGCAGGTCGACTAGTGAGAGCTCCTACAATGAGCAGTTCTTC; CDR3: CASRSTSESSYNEQFF
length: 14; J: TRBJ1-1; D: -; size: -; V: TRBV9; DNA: TGTGCCAGCAGCGTAGTTGGGGGAGACACTGAAGCTTTCTTT; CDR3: CASSVVGGDTEAFF
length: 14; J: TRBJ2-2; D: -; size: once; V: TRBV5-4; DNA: TGTGCCAGCAGCGTGATACAGGGTACCGGTGAGCTGTTTTTT; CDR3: CASSVIQGTGELFF
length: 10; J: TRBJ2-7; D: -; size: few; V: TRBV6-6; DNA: TGTGCCAGCAGTAACTACGAGCAGTACTTC; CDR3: CASSNYEQYF
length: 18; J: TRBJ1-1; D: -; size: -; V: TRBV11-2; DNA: TGTGCCAGCAGCTTTGTATGGGTTCGGAGGGCAGGTAGGACTGAAGCTTTCTTT; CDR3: CASSFVWVRRAGRTEAFF
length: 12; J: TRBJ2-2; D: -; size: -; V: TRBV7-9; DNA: TGTGCCAGCAGGCAAGAAGGCGGGGAGCTGTTTTTT; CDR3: CASRQEGGELFF
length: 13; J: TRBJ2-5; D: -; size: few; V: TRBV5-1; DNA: TGCGCCAGCAGCTTGGGGACTATAGAGACCCAGTACTTC; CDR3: CASSLGTIETQYF
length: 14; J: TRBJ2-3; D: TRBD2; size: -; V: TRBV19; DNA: TGTGCCAGTACTCTAGCGGGAGTAAGAGATACGCAGTATTTT; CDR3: CASTLAGVRDTQYF
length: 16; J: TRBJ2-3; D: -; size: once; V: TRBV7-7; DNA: TGTGCCAGCAGCCCAAGTCCCCCGGGAGTAGGAGATACGCAGTATTTT; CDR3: CASSPSPPGVGDTQYF
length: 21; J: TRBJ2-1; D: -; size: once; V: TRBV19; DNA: TGTGCCAGTAGTATTGGGGAGGCCATAGTATTGGGACGAGCCCTATACAATGAGCAGTTCTTC; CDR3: CASSIGEAIVLGRALYNEQFF
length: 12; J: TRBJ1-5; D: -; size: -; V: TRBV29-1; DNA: TGCAGCGTTAAAAGGGCTGATCAGCCCCAGCATTTT; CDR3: CSVKRADQPQHF
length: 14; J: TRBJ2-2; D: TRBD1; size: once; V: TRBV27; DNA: TGTGCCAGCAGTTTGGGACAGACCACCGGGGAGCTGTTTTTT; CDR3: CASSLGQTTGELFF
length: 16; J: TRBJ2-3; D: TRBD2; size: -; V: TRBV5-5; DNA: TGTGCCAGCAGCCCGGGGACTAGCGGGCCTACAGATACGCAGTATTTT; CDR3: CASSPGTSGPTDTQYF
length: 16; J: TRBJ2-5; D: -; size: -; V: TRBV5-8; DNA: TGTGCCAGCAGCTTGGAGGTGACAGGGAGGGAAGAGACCCAGTACTTC; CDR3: CASSLEVTGREETQYF
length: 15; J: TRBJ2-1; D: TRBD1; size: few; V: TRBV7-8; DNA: TGTGCCAGCAGCGCCGGGGCAATACCAGGGGGTGAGCAGTTCTTC; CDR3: CASSAGAIPGGEQFF
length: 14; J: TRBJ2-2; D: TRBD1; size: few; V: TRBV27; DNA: TGTGCCAGCAGACAGGGGGCTTTCACCGGGGAGCTGTTTTTT; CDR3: CASRQGAFTGELFF
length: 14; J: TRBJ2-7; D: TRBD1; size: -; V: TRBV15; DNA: TGTGCCACCAGCAGACTCAGGGGGCTGAACGAGCAGTACTTC; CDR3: CATSRLRGLNEQYF
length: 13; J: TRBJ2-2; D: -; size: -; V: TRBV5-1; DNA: TGCGCCAGCAGCTCAAACGGTCTCCACGAGCTGTTTTTT; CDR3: CASSSNGLHELFF
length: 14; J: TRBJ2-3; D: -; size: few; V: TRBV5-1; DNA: TGCGCCAGCAGCAAAGATGCTGGGACAGATACGCAGTATTTT; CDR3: CASSKDAGTDTQYF
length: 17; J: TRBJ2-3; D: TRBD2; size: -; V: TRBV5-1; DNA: TGCGCCAGCAGCTTGGCCGGTCTAGCGGGAGGTGGAGATACGCAGTATTTT; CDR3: CASSLAGLAGGGDTQYF
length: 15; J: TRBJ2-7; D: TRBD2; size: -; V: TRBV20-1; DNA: TGCAGTGCTAAGAGGGGGACTAGCGGACCCTACGAGCAGTACTTC; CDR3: CSAKRGTSGPYEQYF
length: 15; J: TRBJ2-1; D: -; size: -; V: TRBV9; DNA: TGTGCCAGCAGCGTATCCGGGACTCCCTACAATGAGCAGTTCTTC; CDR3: CASSVSGTPYNEQFF
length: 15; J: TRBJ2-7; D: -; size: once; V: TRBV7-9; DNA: TGTGCCAGCAGCTCGGTAGCAAAGGGTGCGTACGAGCAGTACTTC; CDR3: CASSSVAKGAYEQYF
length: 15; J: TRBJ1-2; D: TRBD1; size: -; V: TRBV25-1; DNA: TGTGCCAGGTTGGGACAGGGGGTGTTAGTCTATGGCTACACCTTC; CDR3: CARLGQGVLVYGYTF
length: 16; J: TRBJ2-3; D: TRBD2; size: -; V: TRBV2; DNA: TGTGCCAGCAGTGTAGGAGCGGGAGGGCCTTTGGATACGCAGTATTTT; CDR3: CASSVGAGGPLDTQYF
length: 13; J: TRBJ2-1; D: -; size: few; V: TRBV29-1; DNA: TGCAGCGTTGAGCGACAGCCATACAATGAGCAGTTCTTC; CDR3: CSVERQPYNEQFF
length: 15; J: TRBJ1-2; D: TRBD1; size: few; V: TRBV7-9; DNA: TGTGCCAGCAGCTGGGGGGACAGTCGAAACTATGGCTACACCTTC; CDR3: CASSWGDSRNYGYTF